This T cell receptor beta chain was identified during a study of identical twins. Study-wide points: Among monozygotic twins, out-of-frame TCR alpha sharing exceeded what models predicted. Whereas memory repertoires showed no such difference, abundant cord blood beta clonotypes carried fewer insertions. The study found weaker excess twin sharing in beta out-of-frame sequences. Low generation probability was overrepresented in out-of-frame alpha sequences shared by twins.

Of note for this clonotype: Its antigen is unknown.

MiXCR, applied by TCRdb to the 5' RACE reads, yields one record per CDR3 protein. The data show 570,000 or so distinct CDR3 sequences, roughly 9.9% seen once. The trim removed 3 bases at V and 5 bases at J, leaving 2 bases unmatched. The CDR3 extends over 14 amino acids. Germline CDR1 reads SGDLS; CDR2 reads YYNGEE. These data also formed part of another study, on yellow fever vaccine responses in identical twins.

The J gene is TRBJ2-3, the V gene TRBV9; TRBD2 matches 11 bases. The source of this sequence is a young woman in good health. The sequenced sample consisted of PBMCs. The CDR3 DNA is TGTGCCAGCAGCGATGGACTAGCGGGAGATACGCAGTATTTT. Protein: CASSDGLAGDTQYF.